This T cell receptor (beta chain) was documented in a study of T cell responses to AZD1222 COVID-19 vaccine. General study points: Rises in breadth and depth of Spike-specific TCRs came after two AZD1222 doses. No repertoire was sampled before or during the peak T cell response, only after it. Of the AZD1222 recipients, only 5 or 6 were seropositive at baseline.

Remarks on this clone: The antigen is undetermined.

Assay used: immunoSEQ multiplex PCR; TCRdb lists only in-frame clones, some missing. The sample holds around 80,000 clones, around four fifths seen once. V lost 4 bases, J lost 1 base, and 11 bases lay in between. The V gene's germline CDR1 is SGHTA and CDR2 FQGNSA. The CDR3 consists of 14 residues. V gene TRBV7-2 combines with J gene TRBJ2-7; a weak D match, TRBD1 (6 bases). The sample consisted of peripheral blood, taken 28 days after the second AZD1222 dose. The TCR originated in an adult who received the AZD1222 COVID-19 vaccine. The CDR3 region has the DNA TGTGCCAGCAGCTACCGGGACACTTCCTACGAGCAGTACTTC. It codes for CASSYRDTSYEQYF.